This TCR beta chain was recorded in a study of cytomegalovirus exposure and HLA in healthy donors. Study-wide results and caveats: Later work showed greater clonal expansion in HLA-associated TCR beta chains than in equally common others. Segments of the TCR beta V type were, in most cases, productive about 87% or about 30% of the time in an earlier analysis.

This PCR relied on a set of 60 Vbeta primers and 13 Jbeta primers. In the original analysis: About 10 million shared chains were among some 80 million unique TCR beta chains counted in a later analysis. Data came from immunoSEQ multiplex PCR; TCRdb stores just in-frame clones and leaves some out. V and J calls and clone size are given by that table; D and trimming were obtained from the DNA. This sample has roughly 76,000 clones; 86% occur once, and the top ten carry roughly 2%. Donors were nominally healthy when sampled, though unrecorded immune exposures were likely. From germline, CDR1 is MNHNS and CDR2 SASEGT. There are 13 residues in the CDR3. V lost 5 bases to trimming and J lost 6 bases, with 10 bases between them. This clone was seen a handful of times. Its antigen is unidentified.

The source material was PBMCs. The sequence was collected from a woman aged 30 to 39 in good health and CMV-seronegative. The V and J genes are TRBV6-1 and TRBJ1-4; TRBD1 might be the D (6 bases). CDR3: CASSWAGDEKLFF. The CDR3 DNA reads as TGTGCCAGCAGTTGGGCAGGGGATGAAAAACTGTTTTTT.